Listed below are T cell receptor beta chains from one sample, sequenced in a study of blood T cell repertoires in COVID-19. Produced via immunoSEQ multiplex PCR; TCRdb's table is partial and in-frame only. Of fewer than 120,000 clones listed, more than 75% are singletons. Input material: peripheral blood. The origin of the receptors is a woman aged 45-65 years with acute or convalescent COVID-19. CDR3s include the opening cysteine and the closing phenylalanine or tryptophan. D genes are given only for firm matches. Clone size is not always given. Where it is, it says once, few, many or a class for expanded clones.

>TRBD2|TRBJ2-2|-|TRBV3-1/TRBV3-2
TGTGCCAGCAGCTCCGGGACTAGACGTACCGGGGAGCTGTTTTTT
CASSSGTRRTGELFF
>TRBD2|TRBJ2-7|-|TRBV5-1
TGCGCCAGCAGCCCGGGACTAGGGTACGAGCAGTACTTC
CASSPGLGYEQYF
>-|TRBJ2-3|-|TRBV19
TGTGCCAGTAGTAACAGGGCCGAAGATACGCAGTATTTT
CASSNRAEDTQYF
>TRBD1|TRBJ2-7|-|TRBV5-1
TGCGCCAGCAGCTTGGGTTACCCGGGACAGGGTCAATACGAGCAGTACTTC
CASSLGYPGQGQYEQYF
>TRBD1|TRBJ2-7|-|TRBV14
TGTGCCAGCAGTCGCATGACAGGGAGTTACGAGCAGTACTTC
CASSRMTGSYEQYF
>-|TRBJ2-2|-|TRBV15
TGTGCCACCAGCAAGCGGGTCGGGCCGAACACCGGGGAGCTGTTTTTT
CATSKRVGPNTGELFF
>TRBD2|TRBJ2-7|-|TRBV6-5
TGTGCCAGCAGTTACTCTCAGCGGGGGCGATACGAGCAGTACTTC
CASSYSQRGRYEQYF
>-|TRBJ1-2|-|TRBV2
TGTGCCAGCCGAGAGGGGGGGTTTCCTAACTATGGCTACACCTTC
CASREGGFPNYGYTF
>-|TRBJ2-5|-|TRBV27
TGTGCCAGCAGTTTACTGGGGGGAGGCGAGACCCAGTACTTC
CASSLLGGGETQYF
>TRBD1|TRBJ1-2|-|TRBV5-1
TGCGCCAGCAGCCCCGGACAGGGTAGGAATGGCTACACCTTC
CASSPGQGRNGYTF
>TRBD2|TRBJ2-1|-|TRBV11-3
TGTGCCAGCAGCTCCCAACCTAGCGGGGACTACAATGAGCAGTTCTTC
CASSSQPSGDYNEQFF
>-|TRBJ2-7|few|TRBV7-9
TGTGCCAGCAGTCCCTACAGGGACCCCTACGAGCAGTACTTC
CASSPYRDPYEQYF
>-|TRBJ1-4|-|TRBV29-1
TGCAGCGTTGGCGGCGGGGGCGGTGAAAAACTGTTTTTT
CSVGGGGGEKLFF
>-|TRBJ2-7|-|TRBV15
TGTGCCACCAGCAGAGATCGAGGAGTTGGTTACGAGCAGTACTTC
CATSRDRGVGYEQYF
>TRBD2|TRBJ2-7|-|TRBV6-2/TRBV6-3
TGTGCCAGCAGTTTAAGCGGGAGGGCCAATGGGGAGCAGTACTTC
CASSLSGRANGEQYF
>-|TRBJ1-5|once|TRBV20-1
TGCAGTGCTAGTAACAGTAATCAGCCCCAGCATTTT
CSASNSNQPQHF
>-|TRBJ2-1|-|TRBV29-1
TGCAGCGCTGCGGACAATGAGCAGTTCTTC
CSAADNEQFF
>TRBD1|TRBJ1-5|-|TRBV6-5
TGTGCCAGCACCCTCGACAGGGGAGGTAGTCAGCCCCAGCATTTT
CASTLDRGGSQPQHF
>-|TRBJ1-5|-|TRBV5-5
TGTGCCAGCAGCTTATCTCCAGGGGTGAATCAGCCCCAGCATTTT
CASSLSPGVNQPQHF